This is a list of T cell receptor beta chains from one sample in a study of human T cells and chemical hapten exposure. TCRdb fed the RACE reads into MiXCR, producing one record per CDR3 protein. This sample has 80,000 to 100,000 distinct CDR3 sequences, with roughly 10% found just once. Sequenced here: whole blood, sampled in connection with sensitization to the hapten diphenylcyclopropenone (DPC). The receptors originated from a woman younger than 45 with alopecia areata. Some clones in this sample may be carry-over from other donors' samples. CDR3s include the opening cysteine and the closing phenylalanine or tryptophan. A D gene is named only where the DNA matches it firmly. Size is omitted from some rows. Given values are once, few, many or a class for expanded clones.

V	size	J	D	DNA	CDR3
TRBV29-1	few	TRBJ1-1	-	TGCAGCGTTGGGGAATTTGAAGCTTTCTTT	CSVGEFEAFF
TRBV7-9	-	TRBJ1-1	-	TGTGCCAGCAGCCTAGAAGGGGGGGCCAGGACTGAAGCTTTCTTT	CASSLEGGARTEAFF
TRBV2	few	TRBJ1-2	-	TGTGCCAGCAGGGTACAGGGCTGGGACTATGGCTACACCTTC	CASRVQGWDYGYTF
TRBV7-2	many	TRBJ1-1	-	TGTGCCAGCAGCCTAAAAGTGAACACTGAAGCTTTCTTT	CASSLKVNTEAFF
TRBV18	many	TRBJ1-2	-	TGTGCCAGCTCACCAACGGACAGATATGGCTACACCTTC	CASSPTDRYGYTF
TRBV7-6	many	TRBJ2-5	TRBD2	TGTGCCTCACTCCTGGGAGGGGCGCGGGATGAGACCCAGTACTTC	CASLLGGARDETQYF
TRBV29-1	many	TRBJ2-3	-	TGCAGCGTTGAAACTAGCACAGATACGCAGTATTTT	CSVETSTDTQYF
TRBV14	-	TRBJ2-3	-	TGTGCCAGCAGCCGAGACACCACAGATACGCAGTATTTT	CASSRDTTDTQYF
TRBV18	many	TRBJ2-3	-	TGTGCCAGCTCATCCCAACTAGCCCCGCCAGATACGCAGTATTTT	CASSSQLAPPDTQYF
TRBV28	few	TRBJ1-2	-	TGTGCCAGCAGTTTTGAGCCTACTTATGGCTACACCTTC	CASSFEPTYGYTF
TRBV30	few	TRBJ1-5	-	TGTGCCTGGAGTCTACCATATCAGCCCCAGCATTTT	CAWSLPYQPQHF
TRBV10-1	-	TRBJ1-1	TRBD1	TGCGCCAGCAGACCAGGGACAGGGGGAGTCACTGAAGCTTTCTTT	CASRPGTGGVTEAFF
TRBV30	-	TRBJ2-5	-	TGTGCCTGGAGGAGGCCAGGGGCAGAGACCCAGTACTTC	CAWRRPGAETQYF
TRBV6-2/TRBV6-3	-	TRBJ2-1	-	TGTGCCAGCAGTTCATCGGATTACAATGAGCAGTTCTTC	CASSSSDYNEQFF
TRBV12-3/TRBV12-4	many	TRBJ1-2	TRBD1	TGTGCCAGCAGCCCCGGGACAGGGGCATATGGCTACACCTTC	CASSPGTGAYGYTF
TRBV29-1	-	TRBJ1-6	-	TGCAGCGTTACGTCGGACTATAATTCACCCCTCCACTTT	CSVTSDYNSPLHF
TRBV6-1	many	TRBJ2-5	-	TGTGCCAGCAGTGTGCAGGGTCATGAGACCCAGTACTTC	CASSVQGHETQYF
TRBV20-1	many	TRBJ2-1	TRBD2	TGCAGTGCTAATCCTAGCGGGATCTACAATGAGCAGTTCTTC	CSANPSGIYNEQFF
TRBV20-1	-	TRBJ1-5	-	TGCAGTGCTATTCTCGCGCAGGGAAGCAATCAGCCCCAGCATTTT	CSAILAQGSNQPQHF
TRBV21-1	many	TRBJ2-7	-	TGTGCCAGCAGCAATGGAGAGGCGGGAGGCCCCTTCTACGAGCAGTACTTC	CASSNGEAGGPFYEQYF